Listed below are T cell receptor beta chains from one sample, sequenced in a study of blood T cell repertoires in COVID-19. This table comes from immunoSEQ multiplex PCR, and its TCRdb copy is limited to in-frame clones, with some not included. The sample consists of about 150,000 clones, 80% of them appearing once. The sample consisted of peripheral blood. These receptor sequences come from a woman in her fifties or sixties with acute or convalescent COVID-19. Each CDR3 is given with its conserved first and last residue. A D gene is named only where the DNA matches it firmly. Only part of the rows carry a size: once, few, many, or a class if the clone is expanded.

V: TRBV12-5
D: NA
J: TRBJ1-1
size: NA
DNA: TGTGCTTCACGCCGACAGCAAAACACTGAAGCTTTCTTT
CDR3: CASRRQQNTEAFF

V: TRBV5-6
D: NA
J: TRBJ1-1
size: NA
DNA: TGTGCCAGCAGTGTGGGACAAGGGGGAGCTTTCTTT
CDR3: CASSVGQGGAFF

V: TRBV3-1/TRBV3-2
D: NA
J: TRBJ1-4
size: NA
DNA: TGTGCCAGCAGCCAGGGAGGTCCTAATGAAAAACTGTTTTTT
CDR3: CASSQGGPNEKLFF

V: TRBV7-9
D: TRBD1
J: TRBJ1-5
size: NA
DNA: TGTGCCAGCAGCCCTACCGGGACAGGGAATCAGCCCCAGCATTTT
CDR3: CASSPTGTGNQPQHF

V: TRBV19
D: TRBD1
J: TRBJ1-5
size: NA
DNA: TGTGCCAGCGAGACAGGGGCGAAACAGCCCCAGCATTTT
CDR3: CASETGAKQPQHF

V: TRBV18
D: NA
J: TRBJ2-7
size: NA
DNA: TGTGCCAGCTCACCACCCCAGGGGAGAAACTACGAGCAGTACTTC
CDR3: CASSPPQGRNYEQYF

V: TRBV30
D: NA
J: TRBJ1-5
size: NA
DNA: TGTGCCTGGAGTGTAGGGGATCAGCCCCAGCATTTT
CDR3: CAWSVGDQPQHF

V: TRBV19
D: NA
J: TRBJ1-2
size: NA
DNA: TGTGCCAGTAGTATAGACGGACAAAAAAGCCCCTATGGCTACACCTTC
CDR3: CASSIDGQKSPYGYTF

V: TRBV3-1/TRBV3-2
D: TRBD1
J: TRBJ1-4
size: NA
DNA: TGTGCCAGCAGCCAGGGACAGGGCTTGGAAAAACTGTTTTTT
CDR3: CASSQGQGLEKLFF

V: TRBV9
D: TRBD1
J: TRBJ2-1
size: NA
DNA: TGTGCCAGCAGCCCCGGACAGGGAAACGATGAGCAGTTCTTC
CDR3: CASSPGQGNDEQFF

V: TRBV7-9
D: TRBD1
J: TRBJ1-1
size: NA
DNA: TGTGCCAGCAGGCAAGACAGGGATGTGACTGAAGCTTTCTTT
CDR3: CASRQDRDVTEAFF

V: TRBV4-3
D: NA
J: TRBJ2-2
size: NA
DNA: TGCGCCAGCAGCCAAGATTGGGGACACGGACCGAACACCGGGGAGCTGTTTTTT
CDR3: CASSQDWGHGPNTGELFF

V: TRBV9
D: TRBD1
J: TRBJ2-7
size: once
DNA: TGTGCCAGCAATAGGGACAGCCATACCTACGAGCAGTACTTC
CDR3: CASNRDSHTYEQYF

V: TRBV28
D: NA
J: TRBJ1-5
size: few
DNA: TGTGCCAGCAGTTTACGCGGGAGTAGCAATCAGCCCCAGCATTTT
CDR3: CASSLRGSSNQPQHF

V: TRBV7-3
D: TRBD2
J: TRBJ2-1
size: NA
DNA: TGTGCCAGCAGCCCCGGGGGTCAGCGGGGGAGCATTGGGGGTGCCCAGTTCTTC
CDR3: CASSPGGQRGSIGGAQFF

V: TRBV6-5
D: NA
J: TRBJ1-3
size: NA
DNA: TGTGCCAGCAGTCCTTGGACAAGCTCTGGAAACACCATATATTTT
CDR3: CASSPWTSSGNTIYF

V: TRBV9
D: TRBD2
J: TRBJ2-5
size: NA
DNA: TGTGCCAGCAGCAGGGGCGGGGGGCCCCAAGAGACCCAGTACTTC
CDR3: CASSRGGGPQETQYF

V: TRBV10-2
D: TRBD1
J: TRBJ1-1
size: NA
DNA: TGCGCCAGCAGTGGGACAGGGGATACTATGAACACTGAAGCTTTCTTT
CDR3: CASSGTGDTMNTEAFF

V: TRBV2
D: TRBD2
J: TRBJ2-1
size: NA
DNA: TGTGCCAGCAGGGCGACTAGCGGGGGGTGGAATGAGCAGTTCTTC
CDR3: CASRATSGGWNEQFF

V: TRBV9
D: TRBD1
J: TRBJ1-2
size: NA
DNA: TGTGCCAGCAGCGAACGGACAGGGTGGATCGGAGGCTACACCTTC
CDR3: CASSERTGWIGGYTF

V: TRBV4-1
D: NA
J: TRBJ2-2
size: NA
DNA: TGCGCCAGCAGCCAACGGGAAAGAAACACCGGGGAGCTGTTTTTT
CDR3: CASSQRERNTGELFF

V: TRBV19
D: NA
J: TRBJ2-7
size: NA
DNA: TGTGCCAGTAGTATGGGGCGAGGTAGCCTCTACGAGCAGTACTTC
CDR3: CASSMGRGSLYEQYF

V: TRBV6-2/TRBV6-3
D: NA
J: TRBJ2-6
size: NA
DNA: TGTGCCAGCAGTTTTATCACCCGAATACTAAGGGCCAACGTCCTGACTTTC
CDR3: CASSFITRILRANVLTF

V: TRBV28
D: NA
J: TRBJ1-5
size: NA
DNA: TGTGCCAGCAGCTCTAGAGATGATCCGCGCAATCAGCCCCAGCATTTT
CDR3: CASSSRDDPRNQPQHF